This T cell receptor beta chain derives from a study of ipilimumab plus nivolumab after autologous stem cell transplantation. On the study more broadly: Median doses per patient: about five ipilimumab, about 8 nivolumab.

Measured with immunoSEQ multiplex PCR; TCRdb has only the in-frame clones, and not every one. The data hold more than 15,000 clones, with 70% to 85% observed a single time. Dosing: nivolumab 3 mg/kg IV, weeks 1, 4, 7, 10, then every two weeks to week 26. Per the germline V gene, CDR1 is LNHDA and CDR2 is SQIVND (reference sequence). V lost 3 bases, J lost 3 bases, and 6 bases lay in between. The CDR3 extends over 12 amino acids. The rearrangement uses TRBV19 and TRBJ2-7; D might be TRBD1 (5 bases). This TCR came from a male donor with diffuse large B-cell lymphoma. The specimen was PBMCs, collected in a trial of ipilimumab plus nivolumab as post-transplant consolidation. CDR3 in amino acids: CASSIDSYEQYF. The CDR3 bases are TGTGCCAGTAGTATCGACAGCTACGAGCAGTACTTC. The variable domain in full, with the rest retrieved from reference TRBV19 and TRBJ2-7, is DGGITQSPKYLFRKEGQNVTLSCEQNLNHDAMYWYRQDPGQGLRLIYYSQIVNDFQKGDIAEGYSVSREKKESFPLTVTSAQKNPTAFYLCASSIDSYEQYFGPGTRLTVT.